This T cell receptor beta chain was captured in a study of shared clonotypes between healthy human individuals. Trimming took 0 bases from V and 1 from J; bases not matched to a gene: 6. The CDR3 runs 17 residues. Germline V gene lookup returns CDR1 MNHEY and CDR2 SMNVEV (reference sequence). CD45RO negativity and positive selection for CCR7 defined naive CD8 cells, a population that excluded terminally differentiated effector memory CD45RA+ cells. Every subset had its genomic DNA shared out evenly among several immunoSEQ plates. TCRdb's table, derived via immunoSEQ multiplex PCR, lists solely in-frame clones and lacks some. The table shows a few million clones, with roughly 93% occurring only once.

Sample: naive CD8+ T cells from PBMCs. This receptor was taken from a young man in good health. Some clones in this sample may be carry-over from other donors' samples. The chain has TRBV27 and TRBJ2-1; 7 bases are a match to TRBD2. The CDR3: CASSLSIGRSSYNEQFF. The CDR3 nucleotides are TGTGCCAGCAGTTTATCTATCGGGAGGAGTTCCTACAATGAGCAGTTCTTC.